Listed below are T cell receptor beta chains from one sample, sequenced in a study of cytomegalovirus exposure and HLA in healthy donors. TCRdb keeps only in-frame clones here, not all; method: immunoSEQ multiplex PCR. This sample has some 180,000 clones, with about 81% found just once. The sequenced material came from PBMCs. The receptors here all came from a woman in her twenties or thirties in good health and CMV-seronegative. Each CDR3 is given with its conserved first and last residue. Fields, in order: CDR3 length, J gene, V gene, D gene, clone size, CDR3 protein, CDR3 DNA. A D gene is named only where the DNA matches it firmly. Clone size appears in some rows only: once, few, many, or a class for an expanded clone.

CDR3 length: 15; J gene: TRBJ1-1; V gene: TRBV18; D gene: -; clone size: few; CDR3 protein: CASSPPLFLNTEAFF; CDR3 DNA: TGTGCCAGCTCACCACCTCTATTCCTGAACACTGAAGCTTTCTTT
CDR3 length: 14; J gene: TRBJ2-3; V gene: TRBV5-1; D gene: TRBD2; clone size: -; CDR3 protein: CASGSGGYTDTQYF; CDR3 DNA: TGCGCCAGCGGTAGCGGGGGGTACACAGATACGCAGTATTTT
CDR3 length: 13; J gene: TRBJ1-1; V gene: TRBV18; D gene: -; clone size: -; CDR3 protein: CASSPWGQTEAFF; CDR3 DNA: TGTGCCAGCTCACCATGGGGCCAAACTGAAGCTTTCTTT
CDR3 length: 17; J gene: TRBJ2-2; V gene: TRBV9; D gene: TRBD2; clone size: -; CDR3 protein: CASSSGTSGRRVGELFF; CDR3 DNA: TGTGCCAGCAGCTCCGGGACTAGCGGGAGAAGAGTCGGGGAGCTGTTTTTT
CDR3 length: 15; J gene: TRBJ2-2; V gene: TRBV18; D gene: TRBD1; clone size: once; CDR3 protein: CASSPGTGVTGELFF; CDR3 DNA: TGTGCCAGCTCACCCGGGACAGGGGTCACCGGGGAGCTGTTTTTT
CDR3 length: 14; J gene: TRBJ1-5; V gene: TRBV6-6; D gene: -; clone size: few; CDR3 protein: CASSYSGENQPQHF; CDR3 DNA: TGTGCCAGCAGTTACTCCGGGGAAAATCAGCCCCAGCATTTT
CDR3 length: 13; J gene: TRBJ2-1; V gene: TRBV11-3; D gene: -; clone size: -; CDR3 protein: CASSPRDNNEQFF; CDR3 DNA: TGTGCCAGCAGCCCCCGCGATAACAATGAGCAGTTCTTC
CDR3 length: 13; J gene: TRBJ1-1; V gene: TRBV25-1; D gene: TRBD1; clone size: -; CDR3 protein: CASSEWGRGQAFF; CDR3 DNA: TGTGCCAGCAGTGAATGGGGTAGGGGGCAAGCTTTCTTT
CDR3 length: 13; J gene: TRBJ1-5; V gene: TRBV2; D gene: TRBD1; clone size: few; CDR3 protein: CASADRVYQPQHF; CDR3 DNA: TGTGCCAGCGCCGACAGGGTTTATCAGCCCCAGCATTTT
CDR3 length: 14; J gene: TRBJ1-5; V gene: TRBV30; D gene: -; clone size: -; CDR3 protein: CAWSVEGADQPQHF; CDR3 DNA: TGTGCCTGGAGTGTGGAGGGAGCGGACCAGCCCCAGCATTTT
CDR3 length: 12; J gene: TRBJ2-5; V gene: TRBV5-1; D gene: -; clone size: -; CDR3 protein: CASRGGKETQYF; CDR3 DNA: TGCGCCAGCAGGGGCGGGAAAGAGACCCAGTACTTC
CDR3 length: 14; J gene: TRBJ1-1; V gene: TRBV25-1; D gene: TRBD1; clone size: -; CDR3 protein: CATGPGQGNTEAFF; CDR3 DNA: TGTGCCACAGGGCCGGGACAGGGGAACACTGAAGCTTTCTTT
CDR3 length: 15; J gene: TRBJ2-3; V gene: TRBV5-1; D gene: -; clone size: -; CDR3 protein: CASSLGTPLADTQYF; CDR3 DNA: TGCGCCAGCAGCTTGGGGACTCCTTTGGCAGATACGCAGTATTTT
CDR3 length: 14; J gene: TRBJ2-2; V gene: TRBV11-3; D gene: -; clone size: -; CDR3 protein: CASSPPPGTGELFF; CDR3 DNA: TGTGCCAGCAGCCCACCTCCGGGCACCGGGGAGCTGTTTTTT
CDR3 length: 11; J gene: TRBJ2-7; V gene: TRBV20-1; D gene: -; clone size: -; CDR3 protein: CSADGSVEQYF; CDR3 DNA: TGCAGTGCGGACGGGAGTGTCGAGCAGTACTTC
CDR3 length: 15; J gene: TRBJ2-1; V gene: TRBV4-1; D gene: TRBD2; clone size: -; CDR3 protein: CASSRTSGTYNEQFF; CDR3 DNA: TGCGCCAGCAGCCGGACTAGCGGAACCTACAATGAGCAGTTCTTC
CDR3 length: 12; J gene: TRBJ1-1; V gene: TRBV30; D gene: TRBD1; clone size: -; CDR3 protein: CAWSRQGDLAFF; CDR3 DNA: TGTGCCTGGAGTAGACAGGGGGATTTGGCTTTCTTT
CDR3 length: 15; J gene: TRBJ2-2; V gene: TRBV7-2; D gene: -; clone size: -; CDR3 protein: CASSYRRPNTGELFF; CDR3 DNA: TGTGCCAGCAGCTACAGGAGACCGAACACCGGGGAGCTGTTTTTT
CDR3 length: 20; J gene: TRBJ2-1; V gene: TRBV4-1; D gene: TRBD2; clone size: -; CDR3 protein: CASSQGSWTSGGASYNEQFF; CDR3 DNA: TGCGCCAGCAGCCAGGGCTCCTGGACTAGCGGGGGGGCGTCCTACAATGAGCAGTTCTTC
CDR3 length: 15; J gene: TRBJ2-2; V gene: TRBV9; D gene: TRBD1; clone size: -; CDR3 protein: CASSPRQGSTGELFF; CDR3 DNA: TGTGCCAGCAGCCCCCGACAGGGAAGTACCGGGGAGCTGTTTTTT
CDR3 length: 14; J gene: TRBJ1-1; V gene: TRBV19; D gene: -; clone size: -; CDR3 protein: CASSTGFGNTEAFF; CDR3 DNA: TGTGCCAGTAGTACAGGATTCGGGAACACTGAAGCTTTCTTT
CDR3 length: 15; J gene: TRBJ1-4; V gene: TRBV30; D gene: TRBD1; clone size: -; CDR3 protein: CAWSPDRATNEKLFF; CDR3 DNA: TGTGCCTGGAGTCCCGACAGGGCAACTAATGAAAAACTGTTTTTT